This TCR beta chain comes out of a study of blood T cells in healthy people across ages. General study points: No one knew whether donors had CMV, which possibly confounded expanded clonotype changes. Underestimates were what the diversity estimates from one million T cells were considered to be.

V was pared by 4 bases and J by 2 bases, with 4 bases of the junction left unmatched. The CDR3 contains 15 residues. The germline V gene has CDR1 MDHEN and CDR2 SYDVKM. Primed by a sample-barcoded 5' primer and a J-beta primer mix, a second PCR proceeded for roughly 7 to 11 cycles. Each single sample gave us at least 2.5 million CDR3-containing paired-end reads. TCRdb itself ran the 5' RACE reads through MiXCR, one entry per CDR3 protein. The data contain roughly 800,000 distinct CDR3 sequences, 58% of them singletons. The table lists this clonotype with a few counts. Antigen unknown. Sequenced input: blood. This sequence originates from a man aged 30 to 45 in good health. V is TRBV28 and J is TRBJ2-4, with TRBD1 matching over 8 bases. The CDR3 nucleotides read TGTGCCAGCAGTTCAGGGGGCATGACCAAAAACATTCAGTACTTC. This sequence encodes CASSSGGMTKNIQYF.